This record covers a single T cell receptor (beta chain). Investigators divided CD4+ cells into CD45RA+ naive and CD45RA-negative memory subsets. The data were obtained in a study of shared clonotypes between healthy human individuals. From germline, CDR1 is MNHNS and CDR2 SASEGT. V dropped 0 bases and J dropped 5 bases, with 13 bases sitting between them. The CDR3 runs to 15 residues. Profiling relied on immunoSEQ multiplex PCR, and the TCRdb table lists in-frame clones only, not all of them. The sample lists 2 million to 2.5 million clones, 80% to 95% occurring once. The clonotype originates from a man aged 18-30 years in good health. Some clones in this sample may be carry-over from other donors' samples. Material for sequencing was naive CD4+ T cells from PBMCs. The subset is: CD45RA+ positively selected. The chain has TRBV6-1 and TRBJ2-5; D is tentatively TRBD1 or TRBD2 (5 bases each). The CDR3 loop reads CASSEAGGRAETQYF. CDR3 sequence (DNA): TGTGCCAGCAGTGAAGCAGGAGGCAGGGCGGAGACCCAGTACTTC.